This T cell receptor beta chain was captured in a study of cytomegalovirus exposure and HLA in healthy donors. Study observations and caveats: Association of a missense DCLRE1C variant with TCR beta V- and J-gene trimming was reported in a later analysis.

The CDR3 sequence is 17 residues long. Germline CDR1 reads MDHEN; CDR2 reads SYDVKM. Trimming took off 6 bases at V and 2 bases at J, with 22 bases between the two ends. With respect to this clone: Its specificity is not known.

The study ran its PCR with 60 Vbeta and 13 Jbeta primers. TCRdb's table, derived via immunoSEQ multiplex PCR, lists solely in-frame clones and lacks some. Counted here are 95,000 to 150,000 clones, 75% to 90% occurring once; the ten biggest clones make up more than 0.2%. Those who donated were healthy bone marrow donors. The receptor comes from a man aged 50-59 years in good health and CMV-seronegative. J is TRBJ1-1 and V is TRBV28; tentative D call: TRBD1 (6 bases). Sequencing used PBMCs. The CDR3 is CASSVTGLVALNTEAFF. CDR3 DNA: TGTGCCAGCAGCGTAACAGGGTTAGTCGCATTAAACACTGAAGCTTTCTTT.